The clone carrying this T cell receptor beta chain was seen once. Alongside a J-beta primer mix, a sample-barcoded 5' primer served in a second PCR lasting roughly 7 to 11 cycles. TCRdb fed the 5' RACE reads into MiXCR, producing one record per CDR3 protein. The data contain approximately 600,000 distinct CDR3 sequences, under 65% of them singletons. CDR3 size: 12 residues. Trimming took 6 bases from V and 1 from J, leaving 6 bases between them. This entry is derived from a study of blood T cells in healthy people across ages. Sequences were obtained from blood. The chain recombines TRBV12-3 or TRBV12-4 with TRBJ1-2; no clear D gene. This clonotype originated in a man aged 55 to 69 in good health. CDR3 DNA: TGTGCCAGCAGCAACAGTAACTATGGCTACACCTTC. It encodes CASSNSNYGYTF.